This is a list of T cell receptor beta chains from one sample in a study of blood T cells in healthy people across ages. One entry per CDR3 protein results from TCRdb running MiXCR on the 5' RACE reads. The data show roughly 1,500,000 distinct CDR3 sequences, with roughly 45% seen just once and 7% to 9% held by the top ten. Sequenced input: blood. The origin of the receptors is a woman aged 18-35 years in good health. CDR3s include the opening cysteine and the closing phenylalanine or tryptophan. D genes are given only for firm matches. Clone size is stated in some rows and not others, as once, few, many or a class when expanded.

abundance	v_gene	len	j_gene	d_gene	CDR3aa	CDR3nt
.	TRBV12-3/TRBV12-4	16	TRBJ2-2	.	CASSPPGQENTGELFF	TGTGCCAGCAGTCCCCCTGGACAAGAGAACACCGGGGAGCTGTTTTTT
.	TRBV5-5	14	TRBJ2-7	.	CASSLGTPRSEQYF	TGTGCCAGCAGCTTGGGGACCCCCCGAAGCGAGCAGTACTTC
.	TRBV18	14	TRBJ1-2	TRBD1	CASSLGQGQGGYTF	TGTGCCAGCTCCCTTGGACAGGGGCAGGGTGGCTACACCTTC
.	TRBV9	14	TRBJ1-2	.	CASSVGEGNYGYTF	TGTGCCAGCAGCGTAGGGGAGGGTAACTATGGCTACACCTTC
.	TRBV20-1	12	TRBJ1-2	.	CSARQGLDGYTF	TGCAGTGCTAGACAGGGGTTAGATGGCTACACCTTC
few	TRBV5-1	15	TRBJ2-3	.	CASSPAPWRTDTQYF	TGCGCCAGCAGCCCCGCTCCTTGGCGCACAGATACGCAGTATTTT
.	TRBV27	15	TRBJ2-3	.	CASTLLRGGGDTQYF	TGTGCCAGCACCCTATTGAGGGGGGGAGGAGATACGCAGTATTTT
.	TRBV12-5	16	TRBJ2-1	TRBD2	CASGGPGLAGANEQFF	TGTGCTAGTGGTGGACCGGGACTAGCGGGAGCGAATGAGCAGTTCTTC
few	TRBV20-1	14	TRBJ2-7	.	CSARGQPEVNEQYF	TGCAGTGCTAGAGGTCAACCCGAAGTTAACGAGCAGTACTTC
.	TRBV21-1	18	TRBJ2-7	.	CASSKVAGGPYSPYEQYF	TGTGCCAGCAGCAAAGTCGCGGGAGGGCCTTATTCCCCCTACGAGCAGTACTTC
once	TRBV12-3/TRBV12-4	14	TRBJ2-5	.	CASSQQRGRETQYF	TGTGCCAGCAGCCAACAGCGTGGGAGGGAGACCCAGTACTTC
many	TRBV10-3	14	TRBJ2-1	TRBD2	CAISDGLAGDEQFF	TGTGCCATCAGTGATGGGCTAGCGGGCGATGAGCAGTTCTTC
.	TRBV20-1	13	TRBJ2-7	.	CSIRGWVDDEQYF	TGCTCTATTCGGGGGTGGGTGGATGACGAGCAGTACTTC
once	TRBV6-5	16	TRBJ1-4	.	CASSFSHARTNEKLFF	TGTGCCAGCAGTTTTTCCCATGCGAGGACTAATGAAAAACTGTTTTTT
.	TRBV6-2/TRBV6-3	12	TRBJ2-3	.	CASSYRGSTQYF	TGTGCCAGCAGTTATCGGGGGTCTACGCAGTATTTT
.	TRBV9	14	TRBJ1-2	TRBD1	CASSVETGLYGYTF	TGTGCCAGCAGCGTAGAGACAGGGCTCTATGGCTACACCTTC
few	TRBV7-3	15	TRBJ2-3	.	CASSLLPLGTDTQYF	TGTGCCAGCAGCTTACTCCCCCTGGGCACAGATACGCAGTATTTT
few	TRBV28	15	TRBJ2-2	TRBD1	CAGQTGASYTGELFF	TGTGCCGGACAGACAGGGGCAAGCTACACCGGGGAGCTGTTTTTT
few	TRBV14	13	TRBJ2-7	.	CASSHQGHYEQYF	TGTGCCAGCAGCCACCAGGGACATTACGAGCAGTACTTC
.	TRBV9	14	TRBJ2-3	.	CASSLYVDTDTQYF	TGTGCCAGCAGCCTATATGTTGACACAGATACGCAGTATTTT
.	TRBV10-3	14	TRBJ1-2	TRBD1	CAISGDRVGYGYTF	TGTGCCATCAGTGGAGACAGGGTAGGCTATGGCTACACCTTC
many	TRBV3-1	16	TRBJ2-4	.	CASSPWAGKAKNIQYF	TGTGCCAGCAGCCCCTGGGCAGGAAAAGCCAAAAACATTCAGTACTTC
few	TRBV29-1	10	TRBJ2-7	.	CSVREYEQYF	TGCAGCGTCAGAGAATACGAGCAGTACTTC
.	TRBV27	13	TRBJ2-7	.	CASSSLLPYEQYF	TGTGCCAGCAGTTCACTCCTACCTTACGAGCAGTACTTC
few	TRBV7-8	15	TRBJ2-1	.	CASSRTRGLYNEQFF	TGTGCCAGCAGCCGGACTAGGGGGCTATACAATGAGCAGTTCTTC
.	TRBV4-1	14	TRBJ1-2	TRBD1	CASSQGLGQPGYTF	TGCGCCAGCAGCCAAGGGCTGGGACAGCCCGGCTACACCTTC